This T cell receptor (beta chain) was recorded in a study of T cell responses to AZD1222 COVID-19 vaccine (dated by TCRdb to the early 2020s). A note on the overall study: Because spike-specific TCR depth and breadth did not differ between the two schedules, AZD1222 recipients who got a second dose at roughly 4 weeks were pooled with those who got a second dose at roughly 12 weeks. Trial participants were enrolled into age subgroups of 18-55, 56-69 and 70-plus years, which contained about 150, 28 and 57 TCR-sequenced participants, respectively. A total of around 240 trial participants underwent TCR sequencing, of whom about 210 received two doses of AZD1222 and some 26 received two doses of the MenACWY control vaccine. The paper's findings and limits, for the study overall: After two AZD1222 doses, both the breadth and the depth of spike-specific TCRs were significantly higher than at day 0 and than in MenACWY recipients. In the small 56-69-year group, the increase in depth fell short of significance, most likely because of low power. Because no samples from the day 14 peak response were available, repertoires could be characterized only after the peak T cell response. Only five or six AZD1222 recipients were SARS-CoV-2 seropositive at baseline, limiting conclusions about previously exposed vaccinees. The whole spike protein was spanned by vaccine-associated CD4 TCRs, and dominant responses were seen in regions 160-218 and 743-854. Participants were mostly white British and included more females than males, and it was suggested by the authors that clonal diversity may have been underestimated. Epitopes outside the regions mutated in the B.1.351 and B.1.1.7 variants were reportedly recognized by nearly half of the unique spike-specific TCRs.

The CDR3 regions of human TCRbeta chains were subjected to immunosequencing. The original methods were these. TCRs in the repertoires were matched against a reference library of SARS-CoV-2-specific TCRs that had been generated with the MIRA antigen-specificity platform. Breadth was defined as the fraction of unique TCRs that were SARS-CoV-2-associated, and depth was defined as the fraction of total T cells that were SARS-CoV-2-associated. Using the MIRA data, each spike-specific TCR was mapped to the spike region that the TCR reacts to and placed in a CD4 or CD8 class. Log10-transformed breadth and depth values were compared by one-way ANOVA with Sidak's multiple comparisons tests. The source is immuneACCESS, and TCRdb retained only in-frame sequences with V and J called. Part of the clones is not carried over; for the studies checked, unresolved V genes explain less than half of this, and the remainder is unexplained. V, J and clone size reflect that table, while D and trimming were determined from the DNA. The table for this sample lists tens of thousands of clones; 89% of them were counted only once. The top ten clonotypes cover 2.2% of the sample.

A remark on this clone: The antigen this receptor binds is unknown. The input lacks base qualities; no much larger clone sits a single base away.

In light of the paper, this sample's time point label describes: baseline before first vaccination. Vaccinee samples were obtained from the UK trials COV001 and COV002, which included a single-blind randomized controlled phase 2/3 trial of AZD1222 (ChAdOx1 nCoV-19) in healthy adults. Trial participant PBMC samples were collected at day 0 and day 28 after the second dose for TCRbeta chain sequencing. Sequencing was performed on peripheral blood, taken on day 0 of AZD1222 vaccination. This TCR was recovered from an adult in good health.

The nucleotide sequence is TGTGCCAGCAGTGTCGGGACTAGCGCGACCTACGAGCAGTACTTC. Protein translation: CASSVGTSATYEQYF. The receptor chain draws on TRBV2 and TRBJ2-7; TRBD2 lines up with 10 middle nucleotides. The germline V gene sets CDR1 to SNHLY and CDR2 to FYNNEI. The CDR3 starts with the cysteine, ends with the phenylalanine, and has 15 residues. Of all the DNA, just the CDR3 is kept, 45 bases in frame from base 1. Germline trimming: 4 bases from V, 2 bases from J; junction bases outside gene matches: 5.